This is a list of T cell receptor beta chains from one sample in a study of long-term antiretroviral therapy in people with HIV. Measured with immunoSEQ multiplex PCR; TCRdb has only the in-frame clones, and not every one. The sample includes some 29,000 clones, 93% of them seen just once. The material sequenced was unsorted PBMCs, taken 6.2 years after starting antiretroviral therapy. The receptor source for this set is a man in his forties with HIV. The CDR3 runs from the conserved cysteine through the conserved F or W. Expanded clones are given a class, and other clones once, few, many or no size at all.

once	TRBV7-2	CASSLSQNGNEQFF
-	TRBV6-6	CASSPNYGYTF
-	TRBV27	CASSRGANVLTF
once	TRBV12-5	CASGAHPWTGTGTDTQYF
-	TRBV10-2	CASSEDLGRGYTF
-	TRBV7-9	CASSLFNYGYTF
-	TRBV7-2	CASSFTGGVETQYF
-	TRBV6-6	CASSYPELTVHQPQHF
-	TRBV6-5	CASRPGQGAYEQYF
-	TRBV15	CATSRQGAGYGYTF
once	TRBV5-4	CASSLVTEETQYF
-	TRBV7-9	CASSQGEHQPQHF
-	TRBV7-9	CASSLGGVGDTEAFF
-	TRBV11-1	CASSLGTTPGYGYTF
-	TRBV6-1	CASSDVVQGRDTQYF
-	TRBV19	CASRLRDRKLQPQHF
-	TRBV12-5	CASGSNQPQHF
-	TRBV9	CASSRTMQGNTEAFF
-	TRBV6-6	CASSYSGTGANVLTF
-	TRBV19	CASRDRGLTYEQYF
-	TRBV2	CASSPWPNTEAFF
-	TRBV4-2	CASSLGGSGGYEQYF
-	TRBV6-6	CASSSETGRGTEAFF
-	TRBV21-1	CASSNTSDRGKSEQYF
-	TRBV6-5	CAIQDPGQGFREQYF
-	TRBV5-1	CASSLDVADTQYF
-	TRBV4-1	CASSHNRGKYEQYF
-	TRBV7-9	CASSLRSLETQYF
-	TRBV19	CASSGGSTDTQYF
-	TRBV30	CAWIAPGGGGYTF
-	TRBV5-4	CASSLVSRGPQETQYF
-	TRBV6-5	CASSTPGSGATQFF
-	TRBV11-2	CASSFGGSAFF
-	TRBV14	CASSQGGTTGRETQYF
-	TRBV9	CASSARVQDTEAFF
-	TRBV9	CASSVVGGPNTEAFF
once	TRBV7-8	CASSLTGKPGTEAFF
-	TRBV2	CASSEDLAVYEQYF
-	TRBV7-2	CASSLEGYGFYEQYF
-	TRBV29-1	CSVGGQETQYF
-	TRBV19	CASTLLPRDRNHGYTF
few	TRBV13	CASSLHSDRDEQFF
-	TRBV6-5	CASGGGREQYF
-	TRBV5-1	CASSRDRTDTQYF
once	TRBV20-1	CAAWGNYGYTF
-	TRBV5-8	CASLLGSYEQYF
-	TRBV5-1	CASSLGWGSTPNKNIQYF
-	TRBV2	CASSAGGTNEKLFF
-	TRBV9	CASSAPTGIGVNTIYF